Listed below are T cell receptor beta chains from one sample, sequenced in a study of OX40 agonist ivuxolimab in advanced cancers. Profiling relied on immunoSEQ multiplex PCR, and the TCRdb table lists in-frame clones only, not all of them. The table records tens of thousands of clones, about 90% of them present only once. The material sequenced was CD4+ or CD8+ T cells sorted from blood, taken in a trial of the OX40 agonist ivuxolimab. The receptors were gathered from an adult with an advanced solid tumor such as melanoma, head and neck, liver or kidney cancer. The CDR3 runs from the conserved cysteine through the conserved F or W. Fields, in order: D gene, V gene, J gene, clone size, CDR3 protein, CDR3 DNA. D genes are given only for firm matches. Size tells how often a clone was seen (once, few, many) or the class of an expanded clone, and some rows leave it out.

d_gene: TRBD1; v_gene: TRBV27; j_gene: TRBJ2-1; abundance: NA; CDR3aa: CASSLWGQGYNEQFF; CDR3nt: TGTGCCAGCAGTTTATGGGGACAGGGTTACAATGAGCAGTTCTTC
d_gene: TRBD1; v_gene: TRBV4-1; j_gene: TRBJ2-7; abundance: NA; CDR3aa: CASSPRDRVVDEQYF; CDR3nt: TGCGCCAGCAGCCCCCGGGACAGGGTTGTGGACGAGCAGTACTTC
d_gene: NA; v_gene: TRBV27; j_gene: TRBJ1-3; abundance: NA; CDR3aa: CASSLQGFAGNTIYF; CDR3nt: TGTGCCAGCAGTCTTCAGGGGTTCGCTGGAAACACCATATATTTT
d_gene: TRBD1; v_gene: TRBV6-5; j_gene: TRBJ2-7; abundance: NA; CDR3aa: CASSYSGTGYEQYF; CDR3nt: TGTGCCAGCAGTTACTCCGGGACAGGCTACGAGCAGTACTTC
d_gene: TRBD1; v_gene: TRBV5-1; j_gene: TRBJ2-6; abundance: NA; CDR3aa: CASSILLGQGAPGANVLTF; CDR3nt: TGCGCCAGCAGCATCCTGCTCGGACAGGGGGCGCCTGGGGCCAACGTCCTGACTTTC
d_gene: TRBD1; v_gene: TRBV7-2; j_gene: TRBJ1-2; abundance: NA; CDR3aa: CASSAVLGTGNYYTF; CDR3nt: TGTGCCAGCAGCGCAGTACTCGGGACAGGGAATTACTACACCTTC
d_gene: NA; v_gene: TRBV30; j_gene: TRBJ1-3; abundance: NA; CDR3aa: CAALGVPFPGNTIYF; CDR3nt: TGTGCCGCCCTCGGGGTGCCCTTCCCTGGAAACACCATATATTTT
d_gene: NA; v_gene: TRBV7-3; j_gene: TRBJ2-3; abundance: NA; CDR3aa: CASSSNRGTDTQYF; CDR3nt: TGTGCCAGCAGCTCAAATAGGGGCACAGATACGCAGTATTTT
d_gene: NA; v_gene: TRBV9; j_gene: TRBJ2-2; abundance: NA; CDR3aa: CASSARQGRNTGELFF; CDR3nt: TGTGCCAGCAGCGCCCGTCAGGGCCGGAACACCGGGGAGCTGTTTTTT
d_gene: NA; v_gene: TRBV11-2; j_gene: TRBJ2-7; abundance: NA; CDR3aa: CASSLSQGVEQYF; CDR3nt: TGTGCCAGCAGCTTGAGTCAGGGTGTCGAGCAGTACTTC
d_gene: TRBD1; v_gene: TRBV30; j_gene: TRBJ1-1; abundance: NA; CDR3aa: CAYRGVGRTEAFF; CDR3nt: TGTGCCTACAGGGGTGTTGGGAGGACTGAAGCTTTCTTT
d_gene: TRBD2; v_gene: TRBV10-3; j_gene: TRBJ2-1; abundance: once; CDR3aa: CASRPTSREEGEQFF; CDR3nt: TGTGCCAGCCGCCCTACTAGTCGGGAGGAGGGTGAGCAGTTCTTC
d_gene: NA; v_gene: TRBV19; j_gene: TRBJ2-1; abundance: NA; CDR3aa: CASNPDGNSYNEQFF; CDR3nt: TGTGCCAGTAACCCGGACGGAAACTCCTACAATGAGCAGTTCTTC
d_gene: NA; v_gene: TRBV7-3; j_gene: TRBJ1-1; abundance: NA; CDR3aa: CASNQGGVMNTEAFF; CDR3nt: TGTGCCAGCAACCAAGGTGGGGTGATGAACACTGAAGCTTTCTTT
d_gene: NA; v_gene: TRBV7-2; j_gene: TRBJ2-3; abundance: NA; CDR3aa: CASSSGTSTDTQYF; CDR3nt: TGTGCCAGCAGCTCGGGGACTAGCACAGATACGCAGTATTTT
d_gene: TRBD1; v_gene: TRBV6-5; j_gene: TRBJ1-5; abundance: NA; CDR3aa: CASSYHRGAGQPQHF; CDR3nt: TGTGCCAGCAGTTACCACAGGGGGGCAGGTCAGCCCCAGCATTTT
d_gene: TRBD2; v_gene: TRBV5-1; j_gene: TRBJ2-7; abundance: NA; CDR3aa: CASSLLISGRGNEQYF; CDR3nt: TGCGCCAGCAGTTTACTCATAAGCGGGAGAGGCAACGAGCAGTACTTC
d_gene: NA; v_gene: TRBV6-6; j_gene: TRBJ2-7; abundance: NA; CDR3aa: CASSPRTEKVTYEQYF; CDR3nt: TGTGCCAGCAGTCCTCGGACAGAGAAGGTCACCTACGAGCAGTACTTC
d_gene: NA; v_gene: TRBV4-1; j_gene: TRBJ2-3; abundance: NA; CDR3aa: CASSQVGLKRDTQYF; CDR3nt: TGCGCCAGCAGCCAGGTAGGACTTAAGAGGGATACGCAGTATTTT